Shown below are 29 T cell receptor beta chains from a single sample sequenced in a study of early T cells in non-severe SARS-CoV-2 infection. TCRdb re-analysed the 5' RACE reads in MiXCR, keeping a single row per CDR3 protein. This sample has under 60,000 distinct CDR3 sequences, with around 13% found just once. Sequenced: whole blood. These receptors came from an adult who was a healthcare worker with PCR-confirmed SARS-CoV-2 infection or an uninfected control (not recorded which).

This clonotype turned up a few times. The chain has TRBV12-3 or TRBV12-4 and TRBJ1-5; TRBD1 matches at 9 bases. The junction had 12 bases not matched to a gene; V was cut back by 3 bases and J by 6 bases. The CDR3 covers 17 residues. CDR3 nucleotide sequence: TGTGCCAGCAGTTTGGTCAAGACACAGGGGGCTGGTCAGCCCCAGCATTTT. This gives the protein CASSLVKTQGAGQPQHF.

In its sample, this clonotype was seen many times. This rearrangement joins TRBV29-1 to TRBJ2-7; TRBD2 agrees at 8 bases. V gave up 5 bases and J gave up 3 bases; unmatched junction bases: 3. The CDR3 runs 12 residues. CDR1 is SQVTM and CDR2 is ANQGSEA in the germline V gene. The CDR3 loop reads CSVSGTSYEQYF. The CDR3 region has the DNA TGCAGCGTTAGTGGGACTAGCTACGAGCAGTACTTC.

The genes are TRBV6-2 or TRBV6-3 and TRBJ2-7; D is unclear. Trimming pared 3 bases from V and 5 bases from J, leaving 17 bases between. The V gene's germline CDR1 is MNHEY and CDR2 SVGEGT. The CDR3 has 15 residues. The CDR3 bases are TGTGCCAGCAGTTATAACGCGCGGCCTAGAAACGAGCAGTACTTC. Protein product: CASSYNARPRNEQYF.

There are a few counts of this clonotype. The rearrangement uses TRBV5-1 and TRBJ2-7, with a tentative D call TRBD2 (5 bases). The CDR3 has 15 amino acids. With 2 bases removed from V and 0 bases from J, the gap between germline ends came to 12 bases. Germline V gives CDR1 SGHRS, CDR2 YFSETQ. The CDR3 sequence: CASSFEGVGSYEQYF. In DNA, the CDR3 is TGCGCCAGCAGCTTTGAGGGAGTCGGCTCCTACGAGCAGTACTTC.

This clonotype was counted only a few times. The chain links TRBV2 to TRBJ2-3; 9 nucleotides line up with TRBD2. Germline V lookup: CDR1 SNHLY, CDR2 FYNNEI. This CDR3 is built from 14 residues. Unmatched junction bases numbered 9, after V lost 0 bases and J lost 14 bases. The CDR3 region is CASSEAQAGGFPYF. The DNA of the CDR3 is TGTGCCAGCAGTGAAGCGCAGGCGGGGGGGTTCCCGTATTTT.

In this sample, this clonotype turned up many times. The V call is TRBV7-8, the J call TRBJ1-4; no firm D call. Trimming stripped 2 bases from V and 4 bases from J, with 14 bases between. Germline CDR1 SGHVS, CDR2 FQNEAQ. The CDR3 loop spans 16 amino acids. CDR3 sequence: CASSLWGRTFNEKLFF. Written as DNA, the CDR3 is TGTGCCAGCAGCTTATGGGGAAGAACGTTTAATGAAAAACTGTTTTTT. Using reference TRBV7-8 and TRBJ1-4 for the parts outside the CDR3, the full variable domain is GAGVSQSPRYKVAKRGQDVALRCDPISGHVSLFWYQQALGQGPEFLTYFQNEAQLDKSGLPSDRFFAERPEGSVSTLKIQRTQQEDSAVYLCASSLWGRTFNEKLFFGSGTQLSVL.

The rearrangement uses TRBV5-6 and TRBJ2-2; no clear D. V was shortened by 0 bases and J by 0 bases, with 9 bases between the two germline ends. This CDR3 has 16 amino acids. Germline values: CDR1 SGHDT, CDR2 YYEEEE. The chain's CDR3 is CASSLAGQPNTGELFF. The CDR3 region has the DNA TGTGCCAGCAGCTTGGCCGGGCAGCCGAACACCGGGGAGCTGTTTTTT.

Turning to this clonotype: A read error may be the cause here, since a much bigger clone is one base away. CDR3 sequence reads: CASSLNRGSSFEQYF. CDR3 coding DNA: TGTGCCAGCAGCTTAAACAGGGGTTCGTCCTTCGAGCAGTACTTC. V usage is TRBV5-6 and J usage is TRBJ2-7; 7 bases agree with TRBD1. The V gene's germline CDR1 is SGHDT and CDR2 YYEEEE. The CDR3 has 15 residues.

This clonotype was detected only a few times. The rearrangement joins TRBV11-1 to TRBJ2-1; 9 bases fit TRBD2. This CDR3 contains 14 residues. CDR1 SGHAT and CDR2 FQDESV come from the germline V gene (reference sequence). Trimming removed 3 bases from V and 7 bases from J; junction bases left unmatched: 4. The CDR3 DNA is TGTGCCAGCAGCTTCGGACTAGCGACTAATGAGCAGTTCTTC. Translated: CASSFGLATNEQFF.

This clonotype occurred many times. Here the CDR3 reads CSARFKRGLTPDTQYF. CDR3 bases: TGCAGTGCCCGTTTTAAGCGGGGCCTCACCCCAGATACGCAGTATTTT. J is TRBJ2-3 and V is TRBV20-1, with 7 bases identical to TRBD2. Germline CDR1 is DFQATT and CDR2 is SNEGSKA (reference sequence). CDR3 length: 16 amino acids. The ends lost 6 bases at V and 4 bases at J; junction bases unmatched: 16.

Many counts were recorded for this clonotype. The V gene is TRBV7-9, the J gene TRBJ2-1; D unresolved. CDR1 is SEHNR and CDR2 is FQNEAQ in the germline V gene (reference sequence). Trimming removed 4 bases from V and 0 bases from J, with 4 bases in between. The CDR3 has 13 residues. The CDR3: CASSSSSYNEQFF. In nucleotides, the CDR3 is TGTGCCAGCAGCTCAAGCTCCTACAATGAGCAGTTCTTC.

This clonotype was seen ten or more times. The chain combines TRBV27 with TRBJ2-7, with TRBD1 matching over 10 bases. Trimming at V came to 1 base and at J to 1 base, leaving 1 base not matched to a gene. This CDR3 has 15 amino acids. Germline CDR1 reads MNHEY; CDR2 reads SMNVEV (reference sequence). The CDR3 loop reads CASSLLGQGSYEQYF. The CDR3 bases are TGTGCCAGCAGTTTATTGGGACAGGGGTCCTACGAGCAGTACTTC.

This clonotype was seen repeatedly, ten times or more. The gene calls are TRBV29-1 and TRBJ2-2; 8 nucleotides match TRBD1. There are 14 residues in the CDR3. From germline, CDR1 is SQVTM and CDR2 ANQGSEA. J was trimmed by 2 bases and V by 8 bases; bases with no gene match: 7. CDR3 sequence reads: CSTGTGVNTGELFF. In DNA, the CDR3 is TGCAGCACTGGGACAGGAGTTAACACCGGGGAGCTGTTTTTT.

This clonotype showed up many times. This chain joins TRBV3-1 and TRBJ1-5; D ambiguous. V lost 5 bases to trimming and J lost 6 bases, with 8 bases between them. The CDR3 totals 12 residues. Germline loops: CDR1 LGHDT, CDR2 YNNKEL (reference sequence). CDR3 bases: TGTGCCAGCAGCAGGGAAGGTCAGCCCCAGCATTTT. Protein sequence: CASSREGQPQHF.

For this clonotype: Mismatch with germline at one junction end may stem from a read error. The chain has TRBV6-6 and TRBJ2-3; 7 bases are a match to TRBD2. Germline V gives CDR1 MNHNY, CDR2 SVGAGI (reference sequence). The CDR3 length is 18 residues. CDR3 nucleotides: TGTGCCAGCAGTTACTCTAGGCCAGCGGGGCTAAGCACAAATACGCAGTATTTT. Translation gives CASSYSRPAGLSTNTQYF.

This clonotype was seen a few times. Here the CDR3 DNA reads TGCGCCAGCAGTCCCGGGATCAGCACTGAAGCTTTCTTT. Protein product: CASSPGISTEAFF. The chain is built from TRBV5-1 and TRBJ1-1; D uncertain. The CDR3 is 13 residues long. The ends were cut back, 5 bases at V and 4 bases at J, with 12 bases in the middle. Germline CDR1 and CDR2: SGHRS and YFSETQ.

At least ten counts were recorded for this clonotype. This chain joins TRBV6-6 and TRBJ1-6; 9 nucleotides agree with TRBD1. Germline values: CDR1 MNHNY, CDR2 SVGAGI (reference sequence). The V segment lost 6 bases and the J segment 6 bases; nucleotides outside the gene matches: 3. The CDR3 is made up of 14 amino acids. The CDR3 nucleotides read TGTGCCAGCAGACAGGGGGCCGGTAATTCACCCCTCCACTTT. It specifies CASRQGAGNSPLHF.

This clonotype has just a few counts. The chain is built from TRBV29-1 and TRBJ2-7; 7 nucleotides agree with TRBD2. The CDR3 consists of 13 residues. After removal of 3 bases from V and 2 bases from J, the junction contained 4 bases not matched to a gene. Looked up from germline, CDR1 is SQVTM and CDR2 is ANQGSEA. The DNA for the CDR3 is TGCAGCGTTGAGGGGGGGAACCCCTACGAGCAGTACTTC. As protein: CSVEGGNPYEQYF.

This clonotype was detected ten times or more. The chain carries TRBV10-3 and TRBJ2-7, with 10 positions matching TRBD1. CDR1 ENHRY and CDR2 SYGVKD come from the germline V gene. This CDR3 comprises 13 residues. Trimming at V came to 9 bases and at J to 1 base, leaving 3 bases not matched to a gene. The CDR3 nucleotides read TGTGCCATTAGGACAGGGGGATCCTACGAGCAGTACTTC. Amino acid sequence: CAIRTGGSYEQYF.

There are many counts of this clonotype. V gene TRBV29-1 combines with J gene TRBJ2-3; 14 nucleotides agree with TRBD2. Germline V gene lookup returns CDR1 SQVTM and CDR2 ANQGSEA. Unmatched junction bases numbered 6, after V lost 7 bases and J lost 9 bases. CDR3 size: 13 residues. The CDR3 sequence: CSERLAGGHTQYF. The CDR3 coding sequence is TGCAGCGAGAGACTAGCGGGAGGGCACACGCAGTATTTT.

This clonotype was counted many times. CDR3 nucleotide sequence: TGCACCAGCAGCCAGGGACAGGGCGGGTCCTACAATGAGCAGTTCTTC. Its translation is CTSSQGQGGSYNEQFF. The chain couples TRBV1 to TRBJ2-1; whether TRBD1, the table's D call, matches the DNA was not checked. TRBV1 is deemed a pseudogene. The CDR3 is made up of 16 amino acids.

The chain combines TRBV12-3 or TRBV12-4 with TRBJ1-5; D is unresolved. V gave up 4 bases and J gave up 1 base, with 8 bases separating them. This CDR3 comprises 14 residues. CDR3 bases: TGTGCCAGCAGTTCCGCAGTGAGCAATCAGCCCCAGCATTTT. Its protein product is CASSSAVSNQPQHF.

The chain recombines TRBV5-1 with TRBJ2-4, with 7 bases identical to TRBD1. CDR3 length: 15 amino acids. CDR1 is SGHRS, CDR2 YFSETQ, per germline. With 0 bases clipped from V and 6 bases from J, the junction kept 6 bases outside the gene matches. CDR3 amino acids: CASSLGDRDVNIQYF. The DNA for the CDR3 is TGCGCCAGCAGCTTGGGAGACAGGGATGTAAACATTCAGTACTTC.

This clonotype occurred many times. The chain employs TRBV20-1 and TRBJ1-2, with no clear D. This CDR3 region has 14 residues. The germline gives CDR1 DFQATT, CDR2 SNEGSKA (reference sequence). V lost 6 bases, J lost 6 bases, and 20 bases lay in between. CDR3 in amino acids: CSAPIGVARNGYTF. In DNA form, the CDR3 reads TGCAGTGCCCCCATCGGGGTGGCGAGGAATGGCTACACCTTC.

This clonotype was seen a few times. The genes are TRBV6-5 and TRBJ2-3; D remains ambiguous. Trimming pared 8 bases from V and 4 bases from J, leaving 13 bases between. Germline V lookup: CDR1 MNHEY, CDR2 SVGAGI. The length of the CDR3 is 13 residues. CDR3 amino acids: CASSDLPADTQYF. The CDR3 DNA follows: TGTGCCAGCTCGGACCTCCCCGCAGATACGCAGTATTTT.

This clonotype has a count of ten or more. The chain uses TRBV18 and TRBJ1-5, with 7 bases aligning to TRBD1. V was pared by 6 bases and J by 6 bases, with 8 bases of the junction left unmatched. Germline V lookup: CDR1 KGHSH, CDR2 LQKENI. This CDR3 has 14 amino acids. The CDR3 DNA sequence: TGTGCCAGCTCGGCTACAGGGGCCGGTCAGCCCCAGCATTTT. This gives the protein CASSATGAGQPQHF.

The J gene is TRBJ1-5, the V gene TRBV6-1; a possible D gene is TRBD1 (6 bases). The CDR3 sequence is 17 residues long. Germline V CDR1 and CDR2: MNHNS, SASEGT. The germline V and J ends were trimmed by 3 bases and 3 bases, with 18 bases remaining between them. The CDR3 is CASSDRGAAGTNQPQHF. Here the CDR3 DNA reads TGTGCCAGCAGTGACCGGGGGGCAGCGGGGACCAATCAGCCCCAGCATTTT.

In this sample, this clonotype turned up many times. The chain has TRBV4-2 and TRBJ2-1; 9 nucleotides match TRBD2. The V and J ends lost 4 bases and 3 bases, in that order; junction bases with no gene match: 4. The CDR3 spans 15 residues. CDR1 is LGHNA, CDR2 YNFKEQ, per germline. The CDR3 DNA is TGTGCCAGCAGCCGAAGGACTAGCGACTACAATGAGCAGTTCTTC. It is translated as CASSRRTSDYNEQFF.

This clonotype has at least ten counts. This chain connects TRBV20-1 to TRBJ2-7; possible D gene TRBD2, 5 bases. V lost 8 bases, J lost 0 bases, and 14 bases lay in between. Germline assignment: CDR1 DFQATT and CDR2 SNEGSKA (reference sequence). There are 13 residues in the CDR3. The CDR3 protein is CSRSGLSSYEQYF. The CDR3 region has the DNA TGCAGTCGGAGCGGCCTGAGCTCCTACGAGCAGTACTTC.